A selection of T cell receptor beta chains follows, all from one sample in a study of Graves' ophthalmopathy and Graves' hyperthyroidism. TCRdb used MiXCR to reprocess the multiplex PCR reads, holding one entry per CDR3 protein. The sample contains a few hundred thousand distinct CDR3 sequences, about 16% of which appear only once. The source material was peripheral blood. Receptors originate from a woman aged 18 to 35 with stable Graves' hyperthyroidism. CDR3s include the opening cysteine and the closing phenylalanine or tryptophan. D genes are given only for firm matches.

CDR3 protein	D gene	V gene
CASSPLGAYETQYF	NA	TRBV4-1
CASSSPDRSYEQYF	NA	TRBV28
CASSFGTGRGNTEAFF	TRBD1	TRBV11-2
CASSTRGDGGETQYF	TRBD2	TRBV12-3/TRBV12-4
CASSYPTGGRYEQYF	TRBD1	TRBV6-5
CASSYRRGLNTEAFF	NA	TRBV6-5
CASSVDGTPLEAFF	NA	TRBV9
CASSSRDGGNTIYF	NA	TRBV6-5
CASSDRPMNTEAFF	NA	TRBV6-1
CASRSTGTGSYEQYF	TRBD1	TRBV6-2/TRBV6-3
CASSLKGQGAWNSPLHF	TRBD1	TRBV27
CASSDTSGPKAFF	NA	TRBV25-1
CASSLGGETKYF	NA	TRBV27
CASSLSTCGPYVQYF	NA	TRBV6-2/TRBV6-3